This TCR beta chain was captured in a study of cytotoxic CD8 clonotypes in ibrutinib-treated CLL. Points from the study as a whole: Clonality measured at baseline exceeded age-matched healthy donors, tracking circulating CD8+ T-cell counts.

As for this clone: Its antigen is undetermined.

Germline values: CDR1 SGHTA, CDR2 FQGTGA. Deletions cut 5 bases from V and 8 bases from J, with 16 bases between. This CDR3 contains 14 residues. The table came from immunoSEQ multiplex PCR; TCRdb's copy has only in-frame clones and leaves some out. The table includes about 140,000 clones, more than 70% detected once. The sequences come from PBMCs, collected after 36 months of ibrutinib treatment. The gene calls are TRBV7-3 and TRBJ2-1, with TRBD2 as a possible D gene (5 bases). This clonotype was sampled from a human donor with chronic lymphocytic leukemia. The CDR3 DNA is TGTGCCAGCAGCCCTAGAGGGAGCACAGATGAGCAGTTCTTC. Protein: CASSPRGSTDEQFF.